Presented here are 18 T cell receptor beta chains from one specimen sequenced in a study of T cell responses to AZD1222 COVID-19 vaccine. The protocol was immunoSEQ multiplex PCR, while the TCRdb copy is restricted to in-frame clones and leaves out a portion. The sample holds about 150,000 clones; roughly 90% are singletons and the top ten take roughly 3.9%. The specimen comprised peripheral blood, sampled 28 days after the second AZD1222 dose. The receptors here all came from an adult who received the AZD1222 COVID-19 vaccine.

The chain is built from TRBV2 and TRBJ1-5; D is unresolved. Per the germline V gene, CDR1 is SNHLY and CDR2 is FYNNEI. The CDR3 runs 15 residues. The V end lost 2 bases, the J end lost 4 bases, and 12 bases lay between the germline ends. The chain's CDR3 is CASSEQTIKNQPQHF. Written as DNA, the CDR3 is TGTGCCAGCAGTGAACAAACCATAAAAAATCAGCCCCAGCATTTT.

The rearrangement uses TRBV5-6 and TRBJ1-1; weak D call: TRBD1 (5 bases). The germline gives CDR1 SGHDT, CDR2 YYEEEE. The CDR3 runs to 12 residues. V lost 0 bases to trimming and J lost 6 bases, with 6 bases between them. The DNA for the CDR3 is TGTGCCAGCAGCTTGGGACAGCCTGAAGCTTTCTTT. Translating gives CASSLGQPEAFF. Supplemented by reference TRBV5-6 and TRBJ1-1, the full variable domain reads DAGVTQSPTHLIKTRGQQVTLRCSPKSGHDTVSWYQQALGQGPQFIFQYYEEEERQRGNFPDRFSGHQFPNYSSELNVNALLLGDSALYLCASSLGQPEAFFGQGTRLTVV.

V is TRBV13 and J is TRBJ2-1, with TRBD2 as a possible D gene (5 bases). Germline CDR1 is PRHDT and CDR2 is FYEKMQ (reference sequence). Trimming pared 0 bases from V and 8 bases from J, leaving 11 bases between. The CDR3 has 14 residues. The CDR3 DNA is TGTGCCAGCAGCTTAGGGGCCCCGGGATATGAGCAGTTCTTC. This gives the protein CASSLGAPGYEQFF.

The V gene is TRBV4-1, the J gene TRBJ1-2; D unresolved. CDR1 is MGHRA and CDR2 is YSYEKL in the germline V gene. The V end lost 0 bases, the J end lost 2 bases, and 10 bases lay between the germline ends. CDR3 size: 15 residues. Here the CDR3 reads CASSQDARENYGYTF. The CDR3, as DNA: TGCGCCAGCAGCCAAGATGCGAGGGAGAACTATGGCTACACCTTC.

The chain carries TRBV7-8 and TRBJ2-7; D tentatively fits TRBD1 or TRBD2 (5 bases each). Trimming cost V 3 bases and J 2 bases, with 14 bases left between them. Germline V gene lookup returns CDR1 SGHVS and CDR2 FQNEAQ. This CDR3 has 15 residues. The CDR3 protein is CASSLNPGTAYEQYF. The CDR3 nucleotides are TGTGCCAGCAGCTTGAACCCGGGGACGGCCTACGAGCAGTACTTC.

The rearrangement uses TRBV3-1 (or the pseudogene TRBV3-2) and TRBJ1-3; no firm D call. V gave up 2 bases and J gave up 4 bases, with 9 bases separating them. The CDR3 is made up of 14 amino acids. Germline lookup yields CDR1 LGHDT and CDR2 YNNKEL (reference sequence). The CDR3 region has the DNA TGTGCCAGCAGCCAATTGCTTTTAGGAAACACCATATATTTT. This gives the protein CASSQLLLGNTIYF.

This clone turned up a few times. The chain couples TRBV7-9 to TRBJ1-1; 7 positions match TRBD1. Germline CDR1 reads SEHNR; CDR2 reads FQNEAQ (reference sequence). The V and J ends lost 0 bases and 6 bases, in that order; junction bases with no gene match: 1. The CDR3 is 13 residues long. CDR3 sequence: CASSLAGGAEAFF. Here the CDR3 DNA reads TGTGCCAGCAGCTTAGCAGGGGGCGCTGAAGCTTTCTTT.

The V gene is TRBV5-5, the J gene TRBJ1-2, with D unresolved. Trimming stripped 1 base from V and 4 bases from J, with 8 bases between. Germline V gives CDR1 SGHKS, CDR2 YYEKEE (reference sequence). This CDR3 has 13 residues. This chain's CDR3 is CASSLISAYGYTF. As DNA, the CDR3 is TGTGCCAGCAGCTTGATTTCTGCCTATGGCTACACCTTC.

The V and J genes are TRBV19 and TRBJ2-4; no reliable D call. The germline V and J ends were trimmed by 6 bases and 1 base, with 7 bases remaining between them. Germline V gives CDR1 LNHDA, CDR2 SQIVND (reference sequence). There are 13 residues in the CDR3. The CDR3 here is CASRPLAKNIQYF. The CDR3 coding sequence is TGTGCCAGTAGGCCCTTGGCCAAAAACATTCAGTACTTC.

This chain joins TRBV4-2 and TRBJ2-5, with TRBD2 identical over 10 bases. The CDR3 loop spans 17 amino acids. Unmatched junction bases numbered 6, after V lost 0 bases and J lost 2 bases. The germline CDR1 and CDR2 sequences are LGHNA and YNFKEQ. DNA for the CDR3: TGTGCCAGCAGCCAAGACCCTAGCGGGGGTCGGCAAGAGACCCAGTACTTC. It codes for CASSQDPSGGRQETQYF.

V gene TRBV5-1 combines with J gene TRBJ2-2; TRBD2 might be the D (5 bases). CDR1 and CDR2 from the germline V gene are SGHRS and YFSETQ. The CDR3 loop spans 16 amino acids. The V end lost 0 bases, the J end lost 1 base, and 10 bases lay between the germline ends. CDR3 residues: CASSLEKRLNTGELFF. CDR3 bases: TGCGCCAGCAGCTTGGAGAAGCGGTTGAACACCGGGGAGCTGTTTTTT.

The rearrangement uses TRBV10-3 and TRBJ2-1; 7 bases map to TRBD2. The CDR3 has 14 residues. V lost 5 bases, J lost 8 bases, and 9 bases stayed unmatched. The germline V gene encodes CDR1 ENHRY and CDR2 SYGVKD. The CDR3 sequence is CAISTASGIYEQFF. CDR3 nucleotide sequence: TGTGCCATCAGTACGGCTAGCGGAATATATGAGCAGTTCTTC.

The chain couples TRBV10-3 to TRBJ2-7; 7 bases agree with TRBD2. CDR3 length equals 12 residues. Unmatched junction bases numbered 4, after V lost 7 bases and J lost 4 bases. Germline values: CDR1 ENHRY, CDR2 SYGVKD. The CDR3 DNA sequence: TGTGCCATCAAGAGCGGGGAATACGAGCAGTACTTC. Its translation is CAIKSGEYEQYF.

J is TRBJ2-7 and V is TRBV14, with D tentatively TRBD2 (5 bases). V was shortened by 7 bases and J by 3 bases, with 16 bases between the two germline ends. The CDR3 length is 14 residues. Germline CDR1 SGHDN, CDR2 FVKESK. The CDR3 DNA reads as TGTGCCAGCAACAGAGGACGGGGAGACTACGAGCAGTACTTC. Translated, it gives CASNRGRGDYEQYF.

The rearrangement links TRBV15 to TRBJ1-2; 10 bases line up with TRBD1. Germline CDR1 and CDR2: LNHNV and YYDKDF (reference sequence). The CDR3 extends over 17 amino acids. V shed 0 bases and J 4 bases; nucleotides not matched to a gene: 8. The CDR3 spells CATSREGTGAIGYGYTF. The CDR3 region has the DNA TGTGCCACCAGCAGAGAAGGGACAGGGGCGATAGGCTATGGCTACACCTTC.

The chain combines TRBV5-1 with TRBJ1-1, with D hard to call. This CDR3 contains 13 residues. Trimming shortened V by 1 base and J by 2 bases, and 6 bases separated the two germline ends. The V gene's germline CDR1 is SGHRS and CDR2 YFSETQ. CDR3: CASSLLRNTEAFF. The CDR3 nucleotides read TGCGCCAGCAGCTTGCTACGAAACACTGAAGCTTTCTTT.

This clone came up once. The chain recombines TRBV28 with TRBJ2-7; 10 positions agree with TRBD2. The ends lost 10 bases at V and 4 bases at J; junction bases unmatched: 10. CDR1 and CDR2 (germline): MDHEN, SYDVKM. The length of the CDR3 is 14 residues. The CDR3 loop is CATAGGAGGYEQYF. The CDR3 nucleotides are TGTGCCACAGCAGGAGGAGCGGGAGGGTACGAGCAGTACTTC.

The J gene is TRBJ1-5, the V gene TRBV28; possibly TRBD1 for D (6 bases). V lost 7 bases, J lost 0 bases, and 13 bases lay in between. The CDR3 has 15 residues. Germline lookup yields CDR1 MDHEN and CDR2 SYDVKM. The CDR3 protein is CASKTGFYSNQPQHF. The CDR3 coding sequence is TGTGCCAGCAAGACAGGATTTTATAGCAATCAGCCCCAGCATTTT.